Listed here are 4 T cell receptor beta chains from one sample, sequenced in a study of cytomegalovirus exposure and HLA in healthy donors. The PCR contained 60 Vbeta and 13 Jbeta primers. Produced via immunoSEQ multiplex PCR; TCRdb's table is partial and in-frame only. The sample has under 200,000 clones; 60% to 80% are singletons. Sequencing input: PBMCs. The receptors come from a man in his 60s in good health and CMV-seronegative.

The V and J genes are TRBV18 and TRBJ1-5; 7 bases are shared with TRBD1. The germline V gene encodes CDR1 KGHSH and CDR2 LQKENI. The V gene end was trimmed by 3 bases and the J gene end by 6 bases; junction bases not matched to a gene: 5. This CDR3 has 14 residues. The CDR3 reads CASSPGQSSQPQHF. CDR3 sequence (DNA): TGTGCCAGCTCACCGGGACAGTCCAGTCAGCCCCAGCATTTT. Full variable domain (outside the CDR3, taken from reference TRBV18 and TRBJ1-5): NAGVMQNPRHLVRRRGQEARLRCSPMKGHSHVYWYRQLPEEGLKFMVYLQKENIIDESGMPKERFSAEFPKEGPSILRIQQVVRGDSAAYFCASSPGQSSQPQHFGDGTRLSIL.

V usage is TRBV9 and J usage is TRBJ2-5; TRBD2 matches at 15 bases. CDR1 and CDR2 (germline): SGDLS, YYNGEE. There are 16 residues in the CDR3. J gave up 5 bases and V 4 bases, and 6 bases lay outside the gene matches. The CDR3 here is CASSIGLAGGPETQYF. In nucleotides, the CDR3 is TGTGCCAGCAGCATTGGACTAGCGGGGGGGCCGGAGACCCAGTACTTC.

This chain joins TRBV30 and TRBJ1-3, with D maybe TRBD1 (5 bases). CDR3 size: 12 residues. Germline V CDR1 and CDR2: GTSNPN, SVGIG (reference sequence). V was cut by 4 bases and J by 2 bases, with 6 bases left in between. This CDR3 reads CAWTGTGNTIYF. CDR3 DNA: TGTGCCTGGACAGGGACTGGAAACACCATATATTTT.

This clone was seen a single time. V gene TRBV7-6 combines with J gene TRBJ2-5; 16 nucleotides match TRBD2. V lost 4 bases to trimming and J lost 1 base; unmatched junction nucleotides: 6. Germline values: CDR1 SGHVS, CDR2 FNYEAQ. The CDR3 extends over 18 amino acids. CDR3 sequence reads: CASSSPGLAGGGQETQYF. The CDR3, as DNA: TGTGCCAGCAGCTCGCCGGGACTAGCGGGGGGGGGCCAAGAGACCCAGTACTTC. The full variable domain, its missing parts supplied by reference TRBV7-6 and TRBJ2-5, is GAGVSQSPRYKVTKRGQDVALRCDPISGHVSLYWYRQALGQGPEFLTYFNYEAQQDKSGLPNDRFSAERPEGSISTLTIQRTEQRDSAMYRCASSSPGLAGGGQETQYFGPGTRLLVL.